The rows below give T cell receptor beta chains drawn from one sample of a study of T cell changes during pregnancy in multiple sclerosis. TCRdb's table, derived via immunoSEQ multiplex PCR, lists solely in-frame clones and lacks some. The sample has some 24,000 clones, roughly 90% seen once. The starting material was CD8+ T cells from peripheral blood mononuclear cells, obtained in the third trimester of pregnancy. Receptor source: a female donor in good health, enrolled as a control in a pregnancy study. Each CDR3 is given with its conserved first and last residue. The D gene is left open where the match is weak.

>TRBV6-4|TRBJ2-3|TRBD2
TGTGCCAGCAGTGACTCAACTAGCGGGAATACAGATACGCAGTATTTT
CASSDSTSGNTDTQYF
>TRBV5-4|TRBJ1-1|.
TGTGCCAGCAGCTTGGAGGAAGGCGGGGAAGCTTTCTTT
CASSLEEGGEAFF
>TRBV7-8|TRBJ1-1|.
TGTGCCAGCAGCTTAGTGGCAGGGGTGTTGGACACTGAAGCTTTCTTT
CASSLVAGVLDTEAFF
>TRBV6-5|TRBJ2-1|TRBD2
TGTGCCAGCAGTTACGGGACTAACTACAATGAGCAGTTCTTC
CASSYGTNYNEQFF
>TRBV13|TRBJ2-3|.
TGTGCCAGCAGCTTTTTGACTTCCCCGGATACGCAGTATTTT
CASSFLTSPDTQYF
>TRBV29-1|TRBJ1-2|TRBD1
TGCAGCGTAGTTTGGACAGGGAGAAGCTACACCTTC
CSVVWTGRSYTF
>TRBV29-1|TRBJ2-7|TRBD1
TGCAGCGTTGGGGGACAGGCGCAGTACTTC
CSVGGQAQYF
>TRBV4-1|TRBJ1-2|.
TGCGCCAGCAGCCATGCGGACAGTCTCTACGGCTACACCTTC
CASSHADSLYGYTF
>TRBV5-5|TRBJ2-2|.
TGTGCCAGCAGCTTCTTAGCTCTTCCACCAAACACCGGGGAGCTGTTTTTT
CASSFLALPPNTGELFF
>TRBV5-6|TRBJ2-1|TRBD2
TGTGCCAGCAGTTATTTGCGGGGGGGCTCCTACAATGAGCAGTTCTTC
CASSYLRGGSYNEQFF
>TRBV11-2|TRBJ1-1|.
TGTGCCAGCAGCTTGGGGGGGAGGTCTGAAGCTTTCTTT
CASSLGGRSEAFF
>TRBV2|TRBJ2-7|TRBD2
TGTGCCAGCAGCGGGGGGGCCCTGACCTACGAGCAGTACTTC
CASSGGALTYEQYF
>TRBV6-5|TRBJ2-1|TRBD2
TGTGCCTCCGGCGCGGGGGGCCCAAACTACAATGAGCAGTTCTTC
CASGAGGPNYNEQFF
>TRBV4-1|TRBJ1-3|.
TGCGCCAGCAGCCAAGGAGCTACCATATATTTT
CASSQGATIYF
>TRBV6-5|TRBJ1-2|.
TGTGCCAGCAGCCTTCTAGGGGCTAACTATGGCTACACCTTC
CASSLLGANYGYTF
>TRBV6-1|TRBJ2-7|.
TGTGCCAGCAGTGAATGGCAGGCAAACGAGCAGTACTTC
CASSEWQANEQYF
>TRBV27|TRBJ2-7|.
TGTGCCAGCAGTTTATTCTCTTACTCCTACGAGCAGTACTTC
CASSLFSYSYEQYF
>TRBV4-1|TRBJ1-2|TRBD1
TGCGCCAGCAGCCAAGCCCCAAGGGGGACAGACGATGGCTACACCTTC
CASSQAPRGTDDGYTF
>TRBV27|TRBJ2-7|.
TGTGCCAGCAGTAAAAAAGGGCTAGCGAATAGAGGCTCCTACGAGCAGTACTTC
CASSKKGLANRGSYEQYF
>TRBV5-1|TRBJ2-7|.
TGCGCCAGCAGCTTGGAGGCGGCAGGGGTAGACGAGCAGTACTTC
CASSLEAAGVDEQYF
>TRBV27|TRBJ2-7|TRBD1
TGTGCCAGCAGCGCAACAGGGGGCGAGCAGTACTTC
CASSATGGEQYF
>TRBV9|TRBJ1-4|.
TGTGCCAGCAGCCGAGGGGGAGATAATGAAAAACTGTTTTTT
CASSRGGDNEKLFF
>TRBV6-4|TRBJ1-6|TRBD1
TGTGCCAGCAGTGACATAGGACAGGGATATTCACCCCTCCACTTT
CASSDIGQGYSPLHF
>TRBV2|TRBJ1-4|.
TGTGCCAGCAGTGTCACGGGTATGGCTGAAAAACTGTTTTTT
CASSVTGMAEKLFF
>TRBV19|TRBJ2-2|TRBD1
TGTGCCAGTAGCCTCAGGGGGCGGCTTAGCGGGGAGCTGTTTTTT
CASSLRGRLSGELFF
>TRBV27|TRBJ2-7|.
TGTGCCAGCAGTTTATCGAGGGGGGAGCAGTACTTC
CASSLSRGEQYF
>TRBV7-2|TRBJ2-7|TRBD2
TGTGCCAGCAGCTTATTTCTGGCTAGCGGTTACTACGAGCAGTACTTC
CASSLFLASGYYEQYF
>TRBV19|TRBJ2-7|.
TGTGCCAGTAGTATTGCTAGCTCCTACGAGCAGTACTTC
CASSIASSYEQYF
>TRBV27|TRBJ2-7|.
TGTGCCAGCAGTTTATCCGGCGGGCCCGGATGGTACGAGCAGTACTTC
CASSLSGGPGWYEQYF
>TRBV2|TRBJ2-1|.
TGTGCCAGCCGGGGTACCTACAATGAGCAGTTCTTC
CASRGTYNEQFF
>TRBV13|TRBJ2-1|TRBD1
TGTGCCAGCAGGACCTCAGGGGGATACAATGAGCAGTTCTTC
CASRTSGGYNEQFF
>TRBV19|TRBJ1-2|.
TGTGCCAGTAGTATAGACACAGGGTCGGCGCCCTATGGCTACACCTTC
CASSIDTGSAPYGYTF
>TRBV6-4|TRBJ2-2|TRBD2
TGTGCCAGCAGTGAAACTAGCGCGGAGAGGCTGTTTTTT
CASSETSAERLFF